These 21 T cell receptor beta chains originate from one sample sequenced in a study of OX40 agonist ivuxolimab in advanced cancers. Clones were read by immunoSEQ multiplex PCR, and TCRdb kept only the in-frame ones, dropping some. There are 20,000 to 25,000 clones in the sample; 80% to 90% occur only once, and 20% to 25% lies in the top ten. Specimen: CD4+ or CD8+ T cells sorted from blood, collected in a trial of the OX40 agonist ivuxolimab. The receptors here all came from an adult with an advanced solid tumor such as melanoma, head and neck, liver or kidney cancer.

This chain connects TRBV11-1 to TRBJ2-7; TRBD1 aligns across 9 bases. This CDR3 is 14 amino acids long. Unmatched junction bases numbered 6, after V lost 4 bases and J lost 5 bases. CDR1 and CDR2 (germline): SGHAT, FQDESV (reference sequence). CDR3 DNA sequence: TGTGCCAGCAGCTCCCGGGACAGGGCGGACGAGCAGTACTTC. Its translation is CASSSRDRADEQYF. Combining the CDR3 with reference TRBV11-1 and TRBJ2-7 gives the whole variable domain EAEVAQSPRYKITEKSQAVAFWCDPISGHATLYWYRQILGQGPELLVQFQDESVVDDSQLPKDRFSAERLKGVDSTLKIQPAELGDSAMYLCASSSRDRADEQYFGPGTRLTVT.

The rearrangement joins TRBV7-9 to TRBJ2-2, with D perhaps matching TRBD2 (6 bases). V lost 0 bases, J lost 5 bases, and 13 bases lay in between. The CDR3 runs 16 residues. Germline loops: CDR1 SEHNR, CDR2 FQNEAQ (reference sequence). The CDR3 nucleotides read TGTGCCAGCAGCTTAGCCGGGAGTTGGAGGACCGGGGAGCTGTTTTTT. This translates into CASSLAGSWRTGELFF.

The chain recombines TRBV19 with TRBJ2-6; maybe TRBD1 (5 bases). CDR1 and CDR2 (germline): LNHDA, SQIVND (reference sequence). The CDR3 has 15 residues. Trimming removed 5 bases from V and 4 bases from J, with 12 bases in between. The CDR3 DNA is TGTGCCAGTAGTCTTCCAGGGTGGGGGGCCAACGTCCTGACTTTC. The encoded protein is CASSLPGWGANVLTF.

The rearrangement links TRBV7-2 to TRBJ2-3; TRBD2 aligns across 11 bases. Germline trimming cut 4 bases from V and 4 bases from J; bases unmatched to any gene: 4. Germline CDR1 and CDR2: SGHTA and FQGNSA. There are 15 residues in the CDR3. The CDR3 reads CASSSTSGTADTQYF. The CDR3 region has the DNA TGTGCCAGCAGCTCGACTAGCGGGACCGCAGATACGCAGTATTTT.

This rearrangement joins TRBV11-3 to TRBJ2-1, with a weak D call TRBD1 (6 bases). The CDR3 sequence is 15 residues long. Germline V CDR1 and CDR2: SGHNT, YENEEA. Trimming removed 5 bases at V and 5 bases at J, with 16 bases between. CDR3 sequence (DNA): TGTGCCAGCAGCAGGACAGACGTCCTTGACAATGAGCAGTTCTTC. Protein product: CASSRTDVLDNEQFF. The full variable domain, completed using reference TRBV11-3 and TRBJ2-1, is EAGVVQSPRYKIIEKKQPVAFWCNPISGHNTLYWYLQNLGQGPELLIRYENEEAVDDSQLPKDRFSAERLKGVDSTLKIQPAELGDSAVYLCASSRTDVLDNEQFFGPGTRLTVL.

This chain joins TRBV9 and TRBJ2-1, with D maybe TRBD2 (5 bases). The CDR3 has 14 residues. In germline, CDR1 is SGDLS, CDR2 YYNGEE. Trimming shortened V by 3 bases and J by 6 bases, and 13 bases separated the two germline ends. The CDR3 nucleotides are TGTGCCAGCAGCGCCGGGCTAGCCCGCAATGAGCAGTTCTTC. Residues: CASSAGLARNEQFF.

The chain uses TRBV6-1 and TRBJ2-5; D not resolved. Between the trimmed V and J ends, which lost 3 bases and 5 bases, there was a span of 13 bases. The length of the CDR3 is 14 residues. The V gene's germline CDR1 is MNHNS and CDR2 SASEGT. The CDR3 protein is CASSDGYLRETQYF. CDR3 coding DNA: TGTGCCAGCAGTGACGGATACTTGAGGGAGACCCAGTACTTC.

The rearrangement links TRBV7-2 to TRBJ2-1, with D tentatively TRBD2 (6 bases). V lost 4 bases and J 6 bases, leaving 13 bases between the germline ends. The germline V gene encodes CDR1 SGHTA and CDR2 FQGNSA. CDR3 length: 14 residues. CDR3 nucleotide sequence: TGTGCCAGCAGCTCCGGGAGAACAATCAATGAGCAGTTCTTC. Translating gives CASSSGRTINEQFF.

The chain employs TRBV2 and TRBJ1-1; perhaps TRBD1 as D (5 bases). The CDR3 has 11 amino acids. From germline, CDR1 is SNHLY and CDR2 FYNNEI. V shed 4 bases and J shed 8 bases, with 8 bases lying between them. CDR3 sequence: CASSGGFEAFF. For the CDR3, the DNA is TGTGCCAGCAGTGGGGGGTTCGAAGCTTTCTTT. The full variable domain, completed using reference TRBV2 and TRBJ1-1, is EPEVTQTPSHQVTQMGQEVILRCVPISNHLYFYWYRQILGQKVEFLVSFYNNEISEKSEIFDDQFSVERPDGSNFTLKIRSTKLEDSAMYFCASSGGFEAFFGQGTRLTVV.

The chain combines TRBV11-2 with TRBJ2-7; 8 nucleotides match TRBD2. V dropped 2 bases and J dropped 3; count of bases not matched to a gene: 12. The CDR3 extends over 17 amino acids. The germline V gene encodes CDR1 SGHAT and CDR2 FQNNGV. CDR3 sequence (DNA): TGTGCCAGCAGCTTATACAGCGGGAGAGATGTCTACTACGAGCAGTACTTC. Translation: CASSLYSGRDVYYEQYF.

The chain uses TRBV2 and TRBJ2-1; 7 nucleotides match TRBD2. The CDR3 contains 13 residues. V was pared by 9 bases and J by 0 bases, with 2 bases of the junction left unmatched. Per the germline V gene, CDR1 is SNHLY and CDR2 is FYNNEI. The CDR3 DNA follows: TGTGCCAGACTAGCGAGCTCCTACAATGAGCAGTTCTTC. This sequence encodes CARLASSYNEQFF.

The V and J genes are TRBV7-9 and TRBJ2-7; tentative D call: TRBD1 (6 bases). The germline V and J ends were trimmed by 4 bases and 7 bases, with 14 bases remaining between them. The CDR3 is 13 residues long. Germline V CDR1 and CDR2: SEHNR, FQNEAQ (reference sequence). CDR3 protein: CASSSQIDREQYF. CDR3 DNA sequence: TGTGCCAGCAGCTCACAAATCGACAGGGAGCAGTACTTC.

The table lists this clone with a few counts. The chain employs TRBV28 and TRBJ1-1; D not resolved. Trimming removed 7 bases from V and 3 bases from J, with 36 bases in between. The germline V gene encodes CDR1 MDHEN and CDR2 SYDVKM. The CDR3 covers 21 residues. CDR3 DNA: TGTGCCAGCACCGGCCAGTCCACAGTGTTGGCGAGTGGGGAATGGGACACTGAAGCTTTCTTT. Protein product: CASTGQSTVLASGEWDTEAFF.

This clone was seen more than once but under ten times. The chain carries TRBV11-3 and TRBJ2-3; the match to TRBD2 covers 7 bases. The CDR3 spans 15 residues. The V and J ends lost 1 base and 4 bases, in that order; junction bases with no gene match: 5. Germline CDR1 is SGHNT and CDR2 is YENEEA. Written as DNA, the CDR3 is TGTGCCAGCAGCTTAGTAACGGGAGGTCCAGATACGCAGTATTTT. Its translation: CASSLVTGGPDTQYF.

The chain is built from TRBV9 and TRBJ2-2; 11 positions agree with TRBD2. The CDR3 is 18 amino acids. Germline V lookup: CDR1 SGDLS, CDR2 YYNGEE. J gave up 2 bases and V 3 bases, and 9 bases lay outside the gene matches. The CDR3 DNA reads as TGTGCCAGCAGCGGAAACGCACTAGCGGGGGTAAACACCGGGGAGCTGTTTTTT. Protein product: CASSGNALAGVNTGELFF.

The gene calls are TRBV7-8 and TRBJ2-3, with D unclear. This CDR3 comprises 13 residues. CDR1 SGHVS and CDR2 FQNEAQ come from the germline V gene. Deletions cut 0 bases from V and 4 bases from J, with 5 bases between. The CDR3 nucleotides read TGTGCCAGCAGCTTAGCGTACGCAGATACGCAGTATTTT. Its protein is CASSLAYADTQYF.

The rearrangement uses TRBV7-2 and TRBJ2-5; D call uncertain. Germline V gene lookup returns CDR1 SGHTA and CDR2 FQGNSA. V lost 3 bases, J lost 4 bases, and 3 bases lay in between. The CDR3 extends over 11 amino acids. The CDR3: CASSFPETQYF. As DNA, the CDR3 is TGTGCCAGCAGCTTCCCAGAGACCCAGTACTTC.

The V call is TRBV6-1, the J call TRBJ2-7; 7 nucleotides match TRBD1. The V and J ends lost 7 bases and 1 base, in that order; junction bases with no gene match: 4. This CDR3 contains 13 residues. CDR1 is MNHNS and CDR2 is SASEGT in the germline V gene. The CDR3 nucleotides are TGTGCCAGCATTCAGACAGGGTCCTACGAGCAGTACTTC. Protein product: CASIQTGSYEQYF.

The J gene is TRBJ2-1, the V gene TRBV6-5; no clear D gene. Germline assignment: CDR1 MNHEY and CDR2 SVGAGI. The CDR3 loop spans 14 amino acids. With 2 bases removed from V and 7 bases from J, the gap between germline ends came to 12 bases. The CDR3 here is CASSYGVAGNEQFF. CDR3 bases: TGTGCCAGCAGTTACGGTGTTGCTGGTAATGAGCAGTTCTTC.

The chain couples TRBV7-2 to TRBJ2-5; possible D gene TRBD1, 6 bases. The CDR3 length is 16 residues. Germline V CDR1 and CDR2: SGHTA, FQGNSA. The ends were cut back, 1 base at V and 2 bases at J, with 14 bases in the middle. The DNA for the CDR3 is TGTGCCAGCAGCTTAGACAGGGTTGGGTTACAAGAGACCCAGTACTTC. Its translation is CASSLDRVGLQETQYF.

This chain links TRBV27 with TRBJ1-1, with TRBD1 matching 10 bases. Germline assignment: CDR1 MNHEY and CDR2 SMNVEV (reference sequence). V was clipped by 5 bases and J by 4 bases; unmatched bases: 7. The CDR3 totals 15 residues. The CDR3 DNA reads TGTGCCAGCAGTGGAACCGGGACAGGGGTCACTGAAGCTTTCTTT. Translation: CASSGTGTGVTEAFF.